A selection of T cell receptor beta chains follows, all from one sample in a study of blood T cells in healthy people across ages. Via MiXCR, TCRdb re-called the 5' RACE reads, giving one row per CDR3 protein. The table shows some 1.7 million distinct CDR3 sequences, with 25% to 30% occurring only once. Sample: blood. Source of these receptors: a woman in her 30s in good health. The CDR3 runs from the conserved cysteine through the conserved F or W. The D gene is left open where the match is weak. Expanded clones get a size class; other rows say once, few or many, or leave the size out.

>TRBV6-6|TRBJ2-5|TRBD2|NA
TGTGCCAGCAGTTACTCGATTGGCGGGAGGGCCGGGACCCAGTACTTC
CASSYSIGGRAGTQYF
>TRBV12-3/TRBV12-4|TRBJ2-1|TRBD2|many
TGTGCCAGCAGTTTACGGACTAGCGGGTTCTATGAGCAGTTCTTC
CASSLRTSGFYEQFF
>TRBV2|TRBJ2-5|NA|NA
TGTGCCAGCAGTGTCGGTCTATCGGGGTTAGAGACCCAGTACTTC
CASSVGLSGLETQYF
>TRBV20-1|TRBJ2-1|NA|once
TGCAGTGCCCTTAGACCCGGACGGACTTACAATGAGCAGTTCTTC
CSALRPGRTYNEQFF
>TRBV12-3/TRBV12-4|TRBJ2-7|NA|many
TGTGCCAGCAGTATTCAAGAGGGTCCTGATTACGAGCAGTACTTC
CASSIQEGPDYEQYF
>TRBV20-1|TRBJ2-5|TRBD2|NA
TGCAGTGCCACCGATGGGACTAGGAGAGAGACCCAGTACTTC
CSATDGTRRETQYF
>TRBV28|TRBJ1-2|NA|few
TGTGCCAGCAGCCTACTTCTGGGACAAGATAACTATGGCTACACCTTC
CASSLLLGQDNYGYTF
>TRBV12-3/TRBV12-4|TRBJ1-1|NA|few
TGTGCCAGCAGTTTCGGTACTCAGTACACTGAAGCTTTCTTT
CASSFGTQYTEAFF
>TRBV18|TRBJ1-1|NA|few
TGTGCCAGCTCACCAGGGATCACTGAAGCTTTCTTT
CASSPGITEAFF
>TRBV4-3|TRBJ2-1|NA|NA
TGCGCCAGCAGCCAAGTTTACAGGGCGGAGGAGCAGTTCTTC
CASSQVYRAEEQFF
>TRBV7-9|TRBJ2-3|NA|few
TGTGCCAGCAGCGCGATACGGGGCGGAACTAGCACAGATACGCAGTATTTT
CASSAIRGGTSTDTQYF
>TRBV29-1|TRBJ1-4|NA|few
TGCAGCGTTGGGCAGCGGATTGAAAAACGGTTTTTT
CSVGQRIEKRFF
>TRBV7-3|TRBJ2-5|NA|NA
TGTGCCAGCAGCTATGGGCCGGGCACTGAGGAGACCCAGTACTTC
CASSYGPGTEETQYF
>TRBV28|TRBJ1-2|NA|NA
TGTGCCAGCAGTTTTACCAGGGGCTATGGCTACACCTTC
CASSFTRGYGYTF
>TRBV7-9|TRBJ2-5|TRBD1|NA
TGTGCCAGCAGATTGACAGGGGGCCTGGAGACCCAGTACTTC
CASRLTGGLETQYF
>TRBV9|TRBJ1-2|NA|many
TGTGCCAGCAGAGGACCGTATGGCTACACCTTC
CASRGPYGYTF
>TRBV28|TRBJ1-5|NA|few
TGTGCCAGCAGCCCCGAAAGGGGGGCTAATCAGCCCCAGCATTTT
CASSPERGANQPQHF
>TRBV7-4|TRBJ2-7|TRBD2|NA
TGTGCCAGCAGCCCTGTAGCGGGGCTCTCCTACGAGCAGTACTTC
CASSPVAGLSYEQYF
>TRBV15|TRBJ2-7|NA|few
TGTGCCACCAGCAGAGATTCTCCACCAGGCGAGCAGTACTTC
CATSRDSPPGEQYF
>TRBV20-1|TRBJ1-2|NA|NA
TGCAGTGCTTTGTTGCCTGGCTATGGCAACACCTTC
CSALLPGYGNTF
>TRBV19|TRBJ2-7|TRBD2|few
TGTGCCAGCAGGCTAGCGGGGACCTCCTACGAGCAGTACTTC
CASRLAGTSYEQYF
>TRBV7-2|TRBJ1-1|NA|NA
TGTGCCAGCAGCTTAGACGGGGAGCGCGAAGCTTTCTTT
CASSLDGEREAFF
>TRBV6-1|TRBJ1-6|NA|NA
TGTGCCAGCAGTGATAACTGGGAAGTCTATAATTCACCCCTCCACTTT
CASSDNWEVYNSPLHF
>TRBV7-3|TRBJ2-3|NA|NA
TGTGCCAGCAGCTACTCGGGGGCTGGTGGGGATACGCAGTATTTT
CASSYSGAGGDTQYF
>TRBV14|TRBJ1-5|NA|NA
TGTGCCAGCAGCCCAGGGTCAGATCGACCCCAGCATTTT
CASSPGSDRPQHF
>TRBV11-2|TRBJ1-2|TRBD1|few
TGTGCCAGCAGCCCCGACAGGGTTTCTCACTATGGCTACACCTTC
CASSPDRVSHYGYTF
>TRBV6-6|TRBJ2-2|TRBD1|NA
TGTGCCAGCAGTTACTCGTCACAGGGGCACACCGGGGAGCTGTTTTTT
CASSYSSQGHTGELFF
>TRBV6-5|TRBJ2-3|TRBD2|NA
TGTGCCAGCAGTTACACACTAGCGGGTACAGATACGCAGTATTTT
CASSYTLAGTDTQYF
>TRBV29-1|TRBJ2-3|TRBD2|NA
TGCAGCGTGAGATCCGGGACTAGCGGGAGTGGCACAGATACGCAGTATTTT
CSVRSGTSGSGTDTQYF
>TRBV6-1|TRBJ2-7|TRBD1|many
TGTGCCAGCAGTGTATCCGGCGGGACAGGTTTCTACGAGCAGTACTTC
CASSVSGGTGFYEQYF
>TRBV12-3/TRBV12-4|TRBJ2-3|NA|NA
TGTGCCAGCAGTTCTGGTCTAGGCGCAGATACGCAGTATTTT
CASSSGLGADTQYF
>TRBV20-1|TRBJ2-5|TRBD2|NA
TGCAGTGCTAGACGCGGGACTAGCCAAGAGACCCAGTACTTC
CSARRGTSQETQYF
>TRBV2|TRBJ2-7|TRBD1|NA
TGTGCCAGCCAAGGGGAGACAGGGGTCTACGAGCAGTACTTC
CASQGETGVYEQYF